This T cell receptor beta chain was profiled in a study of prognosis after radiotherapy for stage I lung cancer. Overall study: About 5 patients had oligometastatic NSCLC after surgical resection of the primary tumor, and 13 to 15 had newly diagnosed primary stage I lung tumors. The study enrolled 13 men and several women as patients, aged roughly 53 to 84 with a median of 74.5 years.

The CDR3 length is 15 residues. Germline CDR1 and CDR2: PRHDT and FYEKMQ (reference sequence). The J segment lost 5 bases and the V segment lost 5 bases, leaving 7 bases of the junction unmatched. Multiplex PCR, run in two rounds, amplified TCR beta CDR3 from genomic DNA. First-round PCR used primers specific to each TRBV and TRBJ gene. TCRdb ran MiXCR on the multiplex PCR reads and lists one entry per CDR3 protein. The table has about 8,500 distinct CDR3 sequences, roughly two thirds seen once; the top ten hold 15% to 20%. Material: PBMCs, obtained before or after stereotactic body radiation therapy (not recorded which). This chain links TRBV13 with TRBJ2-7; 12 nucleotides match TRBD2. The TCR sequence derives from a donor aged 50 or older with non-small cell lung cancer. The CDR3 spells CASSTRLAGADEQYF. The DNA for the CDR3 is TGTGCCAGCAGCACAAGACTAGCGGGAGCAGACGAGCAGTACTTC.